Given below is one T cell receptor beta chain in context. This sample was taken from a study of T-cell memory formation after mild COVID-19. This CDR3 has 16 amino acids. The V end lost 1 base, the J end lost 4 bases, and 17 bases lay between the germline ends. Germline lookup yields CDR1 SGHRS and CDR2 YFSETQ. One entry per CDR3 protein results from TCRdb running MiXCR on the 5' RACE reads. Among approximately 190,000 distinct CDR3 sequences listed, about 17% were seen once. This TCR derives from an adult woman who had mild COVID-19 (a few samples of this study predate the infection). Cell type and time point are not known. The J gene is TRBJ1-1, the V gene TRBV5-1; D may be TRBD1 (6 bases). Source material: PBMCs or a T cell subset sorted from them (not recorded which). The CDR3 DNA reads as TGCGCCAGCAGCTTGATTGGGGGGCCAGTGGGCACTGAAGCTTTCTTT. Amino acid sequence: CASSLIGGPVGTEAFF.